The 30 T cell receptor beta chains below come from one sample, sequenced in a study of T-cell memory formation after mild COVID-19. MiXCR, run by TCRdb on the 5' RACE reads, gives a single entry per CDR3 protein. The sample includes approximately 250,000 distinct CDR3 sequences, roughly 17% seen only once; the top ten take roughly 22%. The sample was PBMCs or a T cell subset sorted from them (not recorded which). The source of these receptors is a man younger than 35 who had mild COVID-19 (a few samples of this study predate the infection). Cell type and time point are not known.

This clonotype showed up just a few times. CDR3 sequence reads: CASSYGGAGANVLTF. The CDR3 DNA is TGTGCCAGCAGTTACGGAGGAGCCGGGGCCAACGTCCTGACTTTC. This chain connects TRBV6-5 to TRBJ2-6, with D perhaps matching TRBD2 (5 bases). Germline V gene data show CDR1 as MNHEY and CDR2 as SVGAGI. CDR3 size: 15 residues. V lost 2 bases, J lost 4 bases, and 9 bases lay in between.

The table lists this clonotype with many counts. The genes are TRBV6-4 and TRBJ2-2; D is undetermined. The CDR3 has 14 residues. CDR1 is MRHNA, CDR2 SNTAGT, per germline. Trimming removed 3 bases from V and 1 base from J, with 6 bases in between. The CDR3 loop reads CASSEGLNTGELFF. The CDR3, as DNA: TGTGCCAGCAGTGAGGGGTTGAACACCGGGGAGCTGTTTTTT.

This clonotype was found a few times. The chain has TRBV11-1 and TRBJ2-7; D may be TRBD2 (6 bases). The V gene's germline CDR1 is SGHAT and CDR2 FQDESV (reference sequence). Trimming cost V 5 bases and J 11 bases, with 16 bases left between them. The CDR3 sequence is 12 residues long. CDR3 in DNA: TGTGCCAGCAGCCCTGGGGGGAGCCGCAAGTACTTC. It specifies CASSPGGSRKYF. The full variable domain, in which reference TRBV11-1 and TRBJ2-7 provide the parts outside the CDR3, is EAEVAQSPRYKITEKSQAVAFWCDPISGHATLYWYRQILGQGPELLVQFQDESVVDDSQLPKDRFSAERLKGVDSTLKIQPAELGDSAMYLCASSPGGSRKYFGPGTRLTVT.

There are a few counts of this clonotype. The V call is TRBV27, the J call TRBJ2-3; TRBD2 agrees at 10 bases. Germline CDR1 and CDR2: MNHEY and SMNVEV (reference sequence). This CDR3 is built from 17 residues. The ends lost 4 bases at V and 2 bases at J; junction bases unmatched: 9. CDR3 loop: CASSSLGSGGTTDTQYF. CDR3 coding DNA: TGTGCCAGCAGTTCCCTTGGTAGCGGGGGGACCACAGATACGCAGTATTTT.

The V and J genes are TRBV29-1 and TRBJ2-7; D might be TRBD2 (5 bases). Trimming took off 5 bases at V and 2 bases at J, with 7 bases between the two ends. The germline CDR1 and CDR2 sequences are SQVTM and ANQGSEA. The CDR3 totals 11 residues. The CDR3 DNA reads TGCAGCGTTCGGGGAGCCTACGAGCAGTACTTC. Amino acids: CSVRGAYEQYF.

The chain links TRBV4-1 to TRBJ2-7; 9 nucleotides match TRBD1. Germline V gene data show CDR1 as MGHRA and CDR2 as YSYEKL. CDR3 length: 15 residues. V was pared by 4 bases and J by 4 bases, with 8 bases of the junction left unmatched. Here the CDR3 DNA reads TGCGCCAGCAGCCTCGAGGGACAGGGTGGTTACGAGCAGTACGTC. Translation gives CASSLEGQGGYEQYV.

The chain couples TRBV12-3 or TRBV12-4 to TRBJ2-3, with D unresolved. Trimming shortened V by 3 bases and J by 4 bases, and 8 bases separated the two germline ends. The CDR3 loop spans 13 amino acids. This CDR3 reads CASSFALADTQYF. The DNA of the CDR3 is TGTGCCAGCAGTTTTGCTCTCGCAGATACGCAGTATTTT.

The rearrangement joins TRBV6-5 to TRBJ2-1, with TRBD2 identical over 7 bases. The germline V gene encodes CDR1 MNHEY and CDR2 SVGAGI. The CDR3 loop spans 16 amino acids. Losses at the gene ends were 0 bases for V and 3 bases for J; bases not matched to a gene: 5. CDR3 residues: CASSYSSRGVYNEQFF. CDR3 bases: TGTGCCAGCAGTTACTCGAGTCGGGGGGTCTACAATGAGCAGTTCTTC.

The V call is TRBV14, the J call TRBJ2-5, with 8 bases lining up with TRBD2. The germline CDR1 and CDR2 sequences are SGHDN and FVKESK. The CDR3 has 15 amino acids. The junction had 6 bases not matched to a gene; V was cut back by 4 bases and J by 2 bases. The CDR3 DNA is TGTGCCAGCAGCCGTTCCTTAGCGGGGCAAGAGACCCAGTACTTC. Translation: CASSRSLAGQETQYF. Using reference TRBV14 and TRBJ2-5 for the parts outside the CDR3, the full variable domain is EAGVTQFPSHSVIEKGQTVTLRCDPISGHDNLYWYRRVMGKEIKFLLHFVKESKQDESGMPNNRFLAERTGGTYSTLKVQPAELEDSGVYFCASSRSLAGQETQYFGPGTRLLVL.

This clonotype was counted between two and nine times. The CDR3 DNA reads TGCAGCGTTGACGGGCTAGCGGCGCCAAGCTCCTACAATGAGCAGTTCTTC. This encodes CSVDGLAAPSSYNEQFF. The genes are TRBV29-1 and TRBJ2-1, with 7 positions matching TRBD2. Germline trimming cut 3 bases from V and 0 bases from J; bases unmatched to any gene: 11. The V gene's germline CDR1 is SQVTM and CDR2 ANQGSEA. This CDR3 comprises 17 residues.

This clonotype was detected a few times. The CDR3 loop is CASTTGISYGNQPQHF. DNA of the CDR3: TGTGCCAGCACCACAGGGATTTCATACGGCAATCAGCCCCAGCATTTT. The chain links TRBV12-3 or TRBV12-4 to TRBJ1-5; possibly TRBD1 for D (6 bases). V gave up 7 bases and J gave up 2 bases, with 18 bases separating them. CDR3 length equals 16 residues.

The chain is built from TRBV7-3 and TRBJ2-1; D not resolved. Germline V gene lookup returns CDR1 SGHTA and CDR2 FQGTGA. V was trimmed by 6 bases and J by 12 bases, leaving 12 bases between them. The CDR3 is 11 residues long. CDR3 protein: CASSPGDGQFF. The DNA of the CDR3 is TGTGCCAGCAGTCCCGGCGATGGGCAGTTCTTC.

The sample holds a few counts of this clonotype. The chain recombines TRBV7-2 with TRBJ1-1; D is undetermined. Trimming took 5 bases from V and 1 from J, leaving 8 bases between them. In germline, CDR1 is SGHTA, CDR2 FQGNSA. This CDR3 comprises 13 residues. The CDR3 spells CASSLTWNTEAFF. CDR3 DNA: TGTGCCAGCAGCCTTACCTGGAACACTGAAGCTTTCTTT.

At least ten counts were recorded for this clonotype. The rearrangement uses TRBV11-3 and TRBJ2-1; possible D gene TRBD1, 6 bases. Germline CDR1 SGHNT, CDR2 YENEEA. The CDR3 has 15 amino acids. V was pared by 5 bases and J by 3 bases, with 14 bases between. This CDR3 is CASSQKQGDYNEQFF. CDR3 bases: TGTGCCAGCAGCCAAAAACAGGGAGACTACAATGAGCAGTTCTTC. Combining the CDR3 with reference TRBV11-3 and TRBJ2-1 gives the whole variable domain EAGVVQSPRYKIIEKKQPVAFWCNPISGHNTLYWYLQNLGQGPELLIRYENEEAVDDSQLPKDRFSAERLKGVDSTLKIQPAELGDSAVYLCASSQKQGDYNEQFFGPGTRLTVL.

This clonotype was detected a few times. This chain uses TRBV4-3 with TRBJ1-1, with D uncertain. CDR3 length: 14 amino acids. V was trimmed by 0 bases and J by 1 base, leaving 6 bases between them. Per the germline V gene, CDR1 is LGHNA and CDR2 is YSLEER. CDR3 coding DNA: TGCGCCAGCAGCCAAGATCGGGGGAACACTGAAGCTTTCTTT. This gives the protein CASSQDRGNTEAFF.

The chain carries TRBV6-5 and TRBJ2-7; D call uncertain. The CDR3 loop spans 14 amino acids. Trimming removed 6 bases from V and 3 bases from J, with 15 bases in between. Per germline, CDR1 MNHEY and CDR2 SVGAGI. The CDR3 here is CASSLRTGNYEQYF. The CDR3 bases are TGTGCCAGCAGCCTCAGGACGGGCAACTACGAGCAGTACTTC.

A few counts support this clonotype. The chain recombines TRBV7-2 with TRBJ1-2; 8 bases align to TRBD1. Losses at the gene ends were 5 bases for V and 5 bases for J; bases not matched to a gene: 4. The CDR3 is 13 residues long. From germline, CDR1 is SGHTA and CDR2 FQGNSA. The CDR3: CASSPQGAYGYTF. The CDR3 DNA reads TGTGCCAGCAGCCCGCAGGGGGCTTATGGCTACACCTTC.

This clonotype was detected only a few times. The chain joins TRBV28 to TRBJ1-1; possible D gene TRBD1, 5 bases. V was cut by 6 bases and J by 3 bases, with 20 bases left in between. This CDR3 spans 16 amino acids. Germline V gives CDR1 MDHEN, CDR2 SYDVKM. This CDR3 is CASSRPRGFLDTEAFF. The CDR3 DNA is TGTGCCAGCAGCCGGCCAAGGGGCTTTTTGGACACTGAAGCTTTCTTT. The whole variable domain, filled in from reference TRBV28 and TRBJ1-1, reads DVKVTQSSRYLVKRTGEKVFLECVQDMDHENMFWYRQDPGLGLRLIYFSYDVKMKEKGDIPEGYSVSREKKERFSLILESASTNQTSMYLCASSRPRGFLDTEAFFGQGTRLTVV.

The V and J genes are TRBV2 and TRBJ2-2; weak D call: TRBD2 (6 bases). The germline V and J ends were trimmed by 2 bases and 6 bases, with 13 bases remaining between them. This CDR3 contains 15 residues. Germline V CDR1 and CDR2: SNHLY, FYNNEI. The chain's CDR3 is CASSESRGKAGELFF. The DNA of the CDR3 is TGTGCCAGCAGTGAAAGTCGGGGGAAAGCCGGGGAGCTGTTTTTT.

This chain connects TRBV23-1 to TRBJ2-4, with D perhaps TRBD1 or TRBD2 (6 bases each). TRBV23-1 is an open reading frame whose function is uncertain. V lost 0 bases and J 0 bases, leaving 9 bases between the germline ends. This CDR3 contains 16 residues. CDR3 residues: CASSQSGGLAKNIQYF. The DNA of the CDR3 is TGCGCCAGCAGTCAATCAGGGGGACTAGCCAAAAACATTCAGTACTTC.

V and J are TRBV27 and TRBJ2-7; no clear D. V gave up 4 bases and J gave up 5 bases, with 21 bases separating them. The CDR3 has 16 amino acids. Per the germline V gene, CDR1 is MNHEY and CDR2 is SMNVEV (reference sequence). CDR3 sequence: CASSSLAVGSRHEQYF. The CDR3 nucleotides read TGTGCCAGCAGTTCACTCGCCGTGGGGTCTCGACACGAGCAGTACTTC.

This chain uses TRBV11-1 with TRBJ2-4; 9 bases map to TRBD1. The ends lost 5 bases at V and 8 bases at J; junction bases unmatched: 10. The CDR3 has 15 residues. Germline V gene lookup returns CDR1 SGHAT and CDR2 FQDESV (reference sequence). The CDR3 DNA sequence: TGTGCCAGCAGCCCCCGGGACAGGGTGGCGGACATTCAGTACTTC. Its translation: CASSPRDRVADIQYF.

This clonotype appeared a few times. The rearrangement links TRBV5-6 to TRBJ1-6, with TRBD1 matching 9 bases. The CDR3 is 14 amino acids. The ends lost 0 bases at V and 14 bases at J; junction bases unmatched: 6. The germline gives CDR1 SGHDT, CDR2 YYEEEE. The CDR3 loop is CASSLGQGVLTLHF. Here the CDR3 DNA reads TGTGCCAGCAGCTTGGGACAGGGGGTATTAACCCTCCACTTT.

The chain joins TRBV20-1 to TRBJ2-7; D unclear. V was pared by 1 base and J by 2 bases, with 12 bases between. The CDR3 contains 14 residues. Germline-derived CDR1 and CDR2 are DFQATT and SNEGSKA (reference sequence). The CDR3 DNA reads TGCAGTGCTAGAGGACCCACCACTGCCTACGAGCAGTACTTC. Its translation is CSARGPTTAYEQYF.

The rearrangement links TRBV15 to TRBJ2-5; D uncertain. V shed 4 bases and J shed 3 bases, with 9 bases lying between them. The CDR3 loop spans 13 amino acids. Per the germline V gene, CDR1 is LNHNV and CDR2 is YYDKDF (reference sequence). CDR3 in DNA: TGTGCCACCAGCAACCGGACGGAAGAGACCCAGTACTTC. This sequence encodes CATSNRTEETQYF.

The V call is TRBV4-1, the J call TRBJ1-3; possible D gene TRBD1, 5 bases. Trimming removed 7 bases at V and 0 bases at J, with 16 bases between. Germline values: CDR1 MGHRA, CDR2 YSYEKL. The length of the CDR3 is 16 residues. As DNA, the CDR3 is TGCGCCAGCAACTACCCGGGACGGACCTCTGGAAACACCATATATTTT. Translated, it gives CASNYPGRTSGNTIYF.

The chain joins TRBV6-4 to TRBJ2-5; D unresolved. V lost 5 bases, J lost 2 bases, and 9 bases lay in between. The V gene's germline CDR1 is MRHNA and CDR2 SNTAGT. The CDR3 is 13 amino acids. The CDR3 region is CASSRTEQETQYF. The CDR3 nucleotides are TGTGCCAGCAGTAGGACCGAGCAAGAGACCCAGTACTTC.

The chain joins TRBV29-1 to TRBJ2-1; TRBD2 is a possible D gene (5 bases). Germline V gene data show CDR1 as SQVTM and CDR2 as ANQGSEA. V was cut by 3 bases and J by 13 bases, with 13 bases left in between. The CDR3 spans 11 residues. CDR3 DNA: TGCAGCGTTGAGAGCTCGGACTCCCAGTTCTTC. It encodes CSVESSDSQFF.

This clonotype turned up a few times. The J gene is TRBJ1-1, the V gene TRBV5-1; TRBD1 matches 8 bases. Germline trimming cut 2 bases from V and 5 bases from J; bases unmatched to any gene: 11. Germline CDR1 reads SGHRS; CDR2 reads YFSETQ. The CDR3 extends over 16 amino acids. In nucleotides, the CDR3 is TGCGCCAGCAGCTTCGACCCGCAGGGGGCAAGAACTGAAGCTTTCTTT. It is translated as CASSFDPQGARTEAFF.

This clonotype was found a few times. V gene TRBV6-5 combines with J gene TRBJ1-6; D is possibly TRBD1 (6 bases). The CDR3 loop spans 15 amino acids. Germline V gene sequence: CDR1 MNHEY, CDR2 SVGAGI. Deletions cut 3 bases from V and 9 bases from J, with 15 bases between. This chain's CDR3 is CASSYAGTGTSPLHF. CDR3 DNA: TGTGCCAGCAGTTATGCAGGTACAGGGACTTCACCCCTCCACTTT.